The 24 T cell receptor beta chains presented below share a single source sample, sequenced in a study of blood T cell repertoires in COVID-19. Clones were sequenced by immunoSEQ multiplex PCR, and TCRdb holds only the in-frame ones, with some missing. This repertoire shows some 74,000 clones, 60% to 80% found once; its top ten account for about 12%. The sample consisted of peripheral blood. The receptors originated from a human donor in a cohort sampled during active COVID-19.

CDR3 DNA: TGTGCCAGCAGCTTAGGGACAGGGGGCAGTTCACCCCTCCACTTT. Protein product: CASSLGTGGSSPLHF. The chain has TRBV7-6 and TRBJ1-6; TRBD1 aligns across 11 bases. The ends lost 1 base at V and 9 bases at J; junction bases unmatched: 2. The CDR3 has 15 residues. CDR1 and CDR2 (germline): SGHVS, FNYEAQ.

This clone was seen at least ten times. The V and J genes are TRBV27 and TRBJ1-2, with a tentative D call TRBD1 (5 bases). The length of the CDR3 is 15 residues. Between the trimmed V and J ends, which lost 6 bases and 4 bases, there was a span of 18 bases. The germline V gene encodes CDR1 MNHEY and CDR2 SMNVEV (reference sequence). The CDR3 sequence is CASSPRWDLFYGYTF. In nucleotides, the CDR3 is TGTGCCAGCAGCCCCAGGTGGGACTTGTTCTATGGCTACACCTTC.

The genes are TRBV18 and TRBJ2-7; a possible D gene is TRBD1 (6 bases). The CDR3 extends over 14 amino acids. Germline CDR1 reads KGHSH; CDR2 reads LQKENI. Trimming removed 0 bases at V and 2 bases at J, with 8 bases between. The CDR3 is CASSPPQGTYEQYF. The CDR3 DNA reads as TGTGCCAGCTCACCACCACAGGGAACCTACGAGCAGTACTTC.

The chain uses TRBV6-5 and TRBJ1-1; 9 nucleotides match TRBD1. V lost 9 bases and J lost 4; bases outside the gene matches: 6. CDR3 length: 13 residues. The germline gives CDR1 MNHEY, CDR2 SVGAGI. This chain's CDR3 is CASNRGQGTEAFF. Written as DNA, the CDR3 is TGTGCCAGTAACAGGGGGCAAGGCACTGAAGCTTTCTTT.

This chain connects TRBV24-1 to TRBJ2-1; possibly TRBD2 for D (6 bases). The CDR3 runs 16 residues. Germline CDR1 is KGHDR and CDR2 is SFDVKD. V was cut by 4 bases and J by 6 bases, with 18 bases left in between. The CDR3 is CATSEPRKGLGNEQFF. For the CDR3, the DNA is TGTGCCACCAGTGAACCACGAAAGGGACTTGGCAATGAGCAGTTCTTC.

The sample holds one count of this clone. The rearrangement links TRBV5-1 to TRBJ2-5, with 10 positions matching TRBD1. This CDR3 region has 14 residues. Germline CDR1 reads SGHRS; CDR2 reads YFSETQ. V lost 4 bases and J lost 5; bases outside the gene matches: 5. This chain's CDR3 is CASSPTGGQETQYF. The CDR3 DNA sequence: TGCGCCAGCAGCCCGACAGGGGGCCAGGAGACCCAGTACTTC.

The rearrangement joins TRBV5-1 to TRBJ2-3, with TRBD1 matching 7 bases. Germline V gene data show CDR1 as SGHRS and CDR2 as YFSETQ. This CDR3 is built from 14 residues. The ends lost 4 bases at V and 4 bases at J; junction bases unmatched: 6. The CDR3 DNA follows: TGCGCCAGCAGCATCGGGACAGCGGCAGATACGCAGTATTTT. As protein: CASSIGTAADTQYF.

V is TRBV13 and J is TRBJ1-2; 7 nucleotides agree with TRBD1. Germline assignment: CDR1 PRHDT and CDR2 FYEKMQ (reference sequence). The V gene end was trimmed by 5 bases and the J gene end by 8 bases; junction bases not matched to a gene: 8. The CDR3 is 13 residues long. In nucleotides, the CDR3 is TGTGCCAGCAGCGACCCGACAGGGTTCGGCTACACCTTC. Protein sequence: CASSDPTGFGYTF.

V usage is TRBV7-2 and J usage is TRBJ2-6; maybe TRBD1 (5 bases). The V end was cut by 2 bases, the J end by 3 bases, with 14 bases between. The CDR3 covers 17 residues. Germline V gives CDR1 SGHTA, CDR2 FQGNSA. The CDR3 region has the DNA TGTGCCAGCAGCTTAAAGGGGTCGGCAGGTGGGGCCAACGTCCTGACTTTC. Translation gives CASSLKGSAGGANVLTF.

This clone appeared a few times. V and J are TRBV11-2 and TRBJ1-1, with 8 bases that match TRBD1. Germline CDR1 SGHAT, CDR2 FQNNGV. V lost 5 bases to trimming and J lost 5 bases; unmatched junction nucleotides: 4. This CDR3 contains 13 residues. CDR3 protein: CASSEDRATEAFF. CDR3 coding DNA: TGTGCCAGCAGCGAGGACAGGGCTACTGAAGCTTTCTTT.

The chain recombines TRBV3-1 (or the pseudogene TRBV3-2) with TRBJ1-1, with no clear D. The germline gives CDR1 LGHDT, CDR2 YNNKEL (reference sequence). This CDR3 has 15 residues. Trimming removed 3 bases from V and 1 base from J, with 12 bases in between. The CDR3 sequence: CASSHFRRENTEAFF. CDR3 nucleotides: TGTGCCAGCAGCCACTTTCGCCGGGAGAACACTGAAGCTTTCTTT.

The chain has TRBV11-2 and TRBJ2-2; 14 bases are a match to TRBD2. The CDR3 has 16 residues. Trimming cost V 5 bases and J 7 bases; bases outside gene matches: 6. Germline V gives CDR1 SGHAT, CDR2 FQNNGV. CDR3 in DNA: TGTGCCAGCAGCAAACGACTAGCGGGGGGGCGCGGGGAGCTGTTTTTT. It codes for CASSKRLAGGRGELFF. Looking up the rest from reference TRBV11-2 and TRBJ2-2 gives the full variable domain: EAGVAQSPRYKIIEKRQSVAFWCNPISGHATLYWYQQILGQGPKLLIQFQNNGVVDDSQLPKDRFSAERLKGVDSTLKIQPAKLEDSAVYLCASSKRLAGGRGELFFGEGSRLTVL.

The V call is TRBV4-2, the J call TRBJ1-1, with 7 bases lining up with TRBD1. There are 14 residues in the CDR3. V dropped 4 bases and J dropped 1; count of bases not matched to a gene: 3. Germline values: CDR1 LGHNA, CDR2 YNFKEQ. DNA for the CDR3: TGTGCCAGCAGCCGCGGGACAGCGAACACTGAAGCTTTCTTT. Protein sequence: CASSRGTANTEAFF.

The chain has TRBV7-9 and TRBJ2-7; D perhaps matches TRBD1 (5 bases). The CDR3 totals 12 residues. V was trimmed by 5 bases and J by 2 bases, leaving 7 bases between them. Germline V gene lookup returns CDR1 SEHNR and CDR2 FQNEAQ (reference sequence). For the CDR3, the DNA is TGTGCCAGCAGCCCAGGGACCTACGAGCAGTACGTC. This encodes CASSPGTYEQYV.

This rearrangement joins TRBV4-1 to TRBJ2-3; 10 positions match TRBD2. V trimming: 4 bases; J trimming: 1 base; junction bases outside the gene matches: 5. CDR1 is MGHRA and CDR2 is YSYEKL in the germline V gene. CDR3 length: 16 residues. CDR3 sequence (DNA): TGCGCCAGCAGCCGCTACGGACTAGCGGGCACAGATACGCAGTATTTT. It translates to CASSRYGLAGTDTQYF.

This clone was found once. The chain employs TRBV28 and TRBJ2-7; D perhaps matches TRBD2 (6 bases). Trimming removed 5 bases at V and 0 bases at J, with 14 bases between. This CDR3 is built from 15 residues. The germline V gene has CDR1 MDHEN and CDR2 SYDVKM. CDR3 sequence: CASSAPGLGSYEQYV. The CDR3 region has the DNA TGTGCCAGCAGTGCTCCGGGACTCGGCTCCTACGAGCAGTACGTC.

Only one count was recorded for this clone. The chain couples TRBV19 to TRBJ2-3, with 7 bases identical to TRBD1. The V gene's germline CDR1 is LNHDA and CDR2 SQIVND (reference sequence). The CDR3 extends over 15 amino acids. J gave up 3 bases and V 3 bases, and 6 bases lay outside the gene matches. The CDR3 DNA is TGTGCCAGTAGTATTTTGACAGGGAAGACAGATACGCAGTATTTT. Protein product: CASSILTGKTDTQYF.

The chain employs TRBV6-5 and TRBJ2-1; tentatively, D is TRBD2 (7 bases). Germline V CDR1 and CDR2: MNHEY, SVGAGI. Trimming stripped 2 bases from V and 0 bases from J, with 11 bases between. The CDR3 extends over 16 amino acids. The CDR3 protein is CASSYGGAGSYNEQFF. The CDR3 DNA reads TGTGCCAGCAGTTACGGGGGGGCGGGCTCCTACAATGAGCAGTTCTTC.

This clone was observed many times. This sequence joins TRBV4-1 and TRBJ2-5, with TRBD1 matching over 7 bases. Germline trimming cut 0 bases from V and 5 bases from J; bases unmatched to any gene: 12. Germline assignment: CDR1 MGHRA and CDR2 YSYEKL. The CDR3 covers 17 residues. The CDR3 region has the DNA TGCGCCAGCAGCCAAGATATAGTAACAGGGGAGCGGGAGACCCAGTACTTC. Translated, it gives CASSQDIVTGERETQYF.

This clone is a singleton in its sample. The chain combines TRBV6-5 with TRBJ1-2, with 8 nucleotides matching TRBD1. Germline CDR1 MNHEY, CDR2 SVGAGI. Unmatched junction bases numbered 11, after V lost 6 bases and J lost 8 bases. The CDR3 spans 14 residues. This chain's CDR3 is CASSLYDRGWGYTF. The CDR3 region has the DNA TGTGCCAGCAGCCTCTATGACAGGGGATGGGGCTACACCTTC.

This chain links TRBV25-1 with TRBJ1-5; 9 positions agree with TRBD1. Germline CDR1 MGHDK, CDR2 SYGVNS. J gave up 4 bases and V 6 bases, and 1 base lay outside the gene matches. The CDR3 length is 13 residues. This CDR3 is CASRGTGNQPQHF. For the CDR3, the DNA is TGTGCCAGCAGGGGGACAGGGAATCAGCCCCAGCATTTT.

J is TRBJ1-4 and V is TRBV6-1; 9 bases align to TRBD1. There are 16 residues in the CDR3. CDR1 is MNHNS and CDR2 is SASEGT in the germline V gene. After removal of 2 bases from V and 8 bases from J, the junction contained 9 bases not matched to a gene. The CDR3 region has the DNA TGTGCCAGCAGTGAAAAAGGACAGGGGAGTAACGAAAAACTGTTTTTT. Translated, it gives CASSEKGQGSNEKLFF.

V usage is TRBV5-5 and J usage is TRBJ2-6; no firm D call. V was shortened by 4 bases and J by 3 bases, with 8 bases between the two germline ends. CDR3 size: 14 residues. Germline assignment: CDR1 SGHKS and CDR2 YYEKEE (reference sequence). CDR3 protein: CASSPYFGANVLTF. CDR3 DNA sequence: TGTGCCAGCAGCCCCTATTTTGGGGCCAACGTCCTGACTTTC.

The genes are TRBV7-3 and TRBJ2-2; 9 bases are shared with TRBD2. Germline assignment: CDR1 SGHTA and CDR2 FQGTGA. J was trimmed by 5 bases and V by 4 bases; bases with no gene match: 5. The CDR3 contains 15 residues. DNA of the CDR3: TGTGCCAGCAGCTCTAGCGGGACGGGGACCGGGGAGCTGTTTTTT. Its protein product is CASSSSGTGTGELFF.